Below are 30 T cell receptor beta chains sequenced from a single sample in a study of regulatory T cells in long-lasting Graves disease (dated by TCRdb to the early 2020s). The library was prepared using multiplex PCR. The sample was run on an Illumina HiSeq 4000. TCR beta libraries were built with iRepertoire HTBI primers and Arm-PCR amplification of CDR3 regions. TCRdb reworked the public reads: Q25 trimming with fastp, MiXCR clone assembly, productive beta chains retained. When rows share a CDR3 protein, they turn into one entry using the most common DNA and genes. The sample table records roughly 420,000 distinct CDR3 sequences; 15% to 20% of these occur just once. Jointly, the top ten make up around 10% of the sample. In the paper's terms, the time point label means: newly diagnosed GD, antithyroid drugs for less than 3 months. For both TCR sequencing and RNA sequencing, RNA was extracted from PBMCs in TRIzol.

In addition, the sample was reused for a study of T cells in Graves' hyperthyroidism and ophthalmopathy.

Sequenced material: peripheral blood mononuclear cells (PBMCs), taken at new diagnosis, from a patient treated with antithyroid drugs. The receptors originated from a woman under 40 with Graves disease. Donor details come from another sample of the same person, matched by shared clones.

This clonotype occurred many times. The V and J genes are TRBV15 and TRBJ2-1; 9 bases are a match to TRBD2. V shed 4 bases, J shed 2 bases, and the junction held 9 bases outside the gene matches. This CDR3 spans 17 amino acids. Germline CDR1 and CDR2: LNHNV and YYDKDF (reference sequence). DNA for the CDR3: TGTGCCACCAGCAATTACGCGCGGGGGGGGACCTACAATGAGCAGTTCTTC. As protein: CATSNYARGGTYNEQFF.

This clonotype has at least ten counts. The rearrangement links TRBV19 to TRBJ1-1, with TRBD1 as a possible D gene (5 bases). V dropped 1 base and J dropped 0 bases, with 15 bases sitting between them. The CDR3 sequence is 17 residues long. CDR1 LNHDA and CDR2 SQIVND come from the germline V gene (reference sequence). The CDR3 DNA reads TGTGCCAGTAGTATAGTCGGGACTGTTTCCATGAACACTGAAGCTTTCTTT. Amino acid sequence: CASSIVGTVSMNTEAFF.

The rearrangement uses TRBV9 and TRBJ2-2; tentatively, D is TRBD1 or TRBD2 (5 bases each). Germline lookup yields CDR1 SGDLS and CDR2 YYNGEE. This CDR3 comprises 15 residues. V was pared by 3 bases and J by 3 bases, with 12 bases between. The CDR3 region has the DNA TGTGCCAGCAGCGGGGACCCTGGCTACACCGGGGAGCTGTTTTTT. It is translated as CASSGDPGYTGELFF.

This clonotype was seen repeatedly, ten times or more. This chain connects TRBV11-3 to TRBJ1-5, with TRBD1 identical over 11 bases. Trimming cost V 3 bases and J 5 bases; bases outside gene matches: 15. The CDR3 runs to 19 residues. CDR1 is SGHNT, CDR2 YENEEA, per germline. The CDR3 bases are TGTGCCAGCAGCTTTGAAAAGCCGGGACAGGGGGTTGGGGATCAGCCCCAGCATTTT. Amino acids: CASSFEKPGQGVGDQPQHF.

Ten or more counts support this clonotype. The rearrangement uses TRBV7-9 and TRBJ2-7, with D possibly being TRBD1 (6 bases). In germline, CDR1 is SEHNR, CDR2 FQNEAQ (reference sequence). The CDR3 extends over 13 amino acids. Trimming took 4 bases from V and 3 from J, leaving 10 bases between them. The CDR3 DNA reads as TGTGCCAGCAGCTCCCTGGACAGCTACGAGCAGTACTTC. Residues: CASSSLDSYEQYF.

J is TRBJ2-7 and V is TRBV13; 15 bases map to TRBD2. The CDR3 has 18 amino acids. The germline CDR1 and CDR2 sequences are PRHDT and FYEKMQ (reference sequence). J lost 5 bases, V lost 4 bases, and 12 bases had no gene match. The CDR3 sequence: CASSSPGLAGGAPHEQYF. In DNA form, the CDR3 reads TGTGCCAGCAGCTCCCCGGGACTAGCGGGAGGCGCCCCCCACGAGCAGTACTTC.

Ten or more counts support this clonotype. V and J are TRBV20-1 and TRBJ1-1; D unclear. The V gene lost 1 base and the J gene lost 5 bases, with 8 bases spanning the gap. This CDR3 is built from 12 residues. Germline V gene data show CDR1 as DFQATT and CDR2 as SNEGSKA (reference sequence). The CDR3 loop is CSARVRGTEAFF. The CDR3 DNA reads TGCAGTGCTAGAGTTCGTGGGACTGAAGCTTTCTTT.

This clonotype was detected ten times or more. CDR3 loop: CATKPSPADTGELFF. CDR3 sequence (DNA): TGTGCCACCAAACCGTCCCCTGCGGACACCGGGGAGCTGTTTTTT. The V gene is TRBV5-5, the J gene TRBJ2-2; D remains ambiguous. The V end was cut by 9 bases, the J end by 3 bases, with 18 bases between. In germline, CDR1 is SGHKS, CDR2 YYEKEE (reference sequence). This CDR3 region has 15 residues.

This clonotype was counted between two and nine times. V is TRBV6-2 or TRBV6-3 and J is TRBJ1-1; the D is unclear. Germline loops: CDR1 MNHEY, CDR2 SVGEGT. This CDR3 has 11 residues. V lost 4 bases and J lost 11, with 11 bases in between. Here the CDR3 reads CASSFGGAAFF. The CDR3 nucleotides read TGTGCCAGCAGTTTCGGCGGCGCCGCTTTCTTT.

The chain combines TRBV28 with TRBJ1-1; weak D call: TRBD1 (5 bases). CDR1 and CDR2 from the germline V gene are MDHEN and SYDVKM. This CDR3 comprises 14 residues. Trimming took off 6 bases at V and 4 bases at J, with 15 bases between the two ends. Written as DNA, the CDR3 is TGTGCCAGCAGAGACAGAACTATGAGCACTGAAGCTTTCTTT. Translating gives CASRDRTMSTEAFF.

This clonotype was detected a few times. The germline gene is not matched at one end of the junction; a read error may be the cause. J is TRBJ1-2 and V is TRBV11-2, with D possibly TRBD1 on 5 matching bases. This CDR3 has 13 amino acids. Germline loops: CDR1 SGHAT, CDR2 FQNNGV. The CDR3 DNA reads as TGTGCCAGCAGCCCCGGGGGGAGCTCGGGTAGTGTCTTC. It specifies CASSPGGSSGSVF.

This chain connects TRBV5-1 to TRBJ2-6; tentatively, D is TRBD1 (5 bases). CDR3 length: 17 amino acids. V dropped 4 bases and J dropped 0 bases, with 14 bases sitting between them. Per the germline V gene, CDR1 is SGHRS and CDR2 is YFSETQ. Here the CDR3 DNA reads TGCGCCAGCAGCCTCGACAGCTACAGCTCTGGGGCCAACGTCCTGACTTTC. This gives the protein CASSLDSYSSGANVLTF. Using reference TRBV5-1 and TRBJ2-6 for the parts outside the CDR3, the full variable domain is KAGVTQTPRYLIKTRGQQVTLSCSPISGHRSVSWYQQTPGQGLQFLFEYFSETQRNKGNFPGRFSGRQFSNSRSEMNVSTLELGDSALYLCASSLDSYSSGANVLTFGAGSRLTVL.

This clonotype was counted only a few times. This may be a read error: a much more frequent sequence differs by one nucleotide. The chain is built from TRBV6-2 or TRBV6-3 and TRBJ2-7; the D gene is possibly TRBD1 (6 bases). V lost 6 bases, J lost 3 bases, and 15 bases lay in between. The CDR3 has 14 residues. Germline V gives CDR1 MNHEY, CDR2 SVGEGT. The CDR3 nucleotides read TGTGCCAGCAGACGCCGGGACACAGGCTACGAGCAGTACTTC. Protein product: CASRRRDTGYEQYF.

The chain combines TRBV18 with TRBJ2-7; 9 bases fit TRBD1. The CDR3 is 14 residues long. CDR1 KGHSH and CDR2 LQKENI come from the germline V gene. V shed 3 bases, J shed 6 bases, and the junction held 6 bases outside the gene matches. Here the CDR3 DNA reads TGTGCCAGCTCACCGGGACAGGGTGATGTCGAGCAGTACTTC. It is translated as CASSPGQGDVEQYF.

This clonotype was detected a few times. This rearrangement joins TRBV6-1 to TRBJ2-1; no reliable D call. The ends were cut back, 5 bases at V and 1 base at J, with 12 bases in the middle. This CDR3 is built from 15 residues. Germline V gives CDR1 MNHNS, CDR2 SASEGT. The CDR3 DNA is TGTGCCAGCAGTACCTTCAAGTGGTCCTACAATGAGCAGTTCTTC. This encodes CASSTFKWSYNEQFF.

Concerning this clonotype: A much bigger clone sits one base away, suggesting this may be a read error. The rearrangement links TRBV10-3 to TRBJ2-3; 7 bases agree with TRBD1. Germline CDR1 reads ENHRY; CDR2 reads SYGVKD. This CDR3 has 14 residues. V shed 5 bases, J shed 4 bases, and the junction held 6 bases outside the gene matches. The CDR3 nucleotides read TGTGCCATCAGTTACCTCCAGGGGGCAGATACGCAGTATTTT. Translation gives CAISYLQGADTQYF.

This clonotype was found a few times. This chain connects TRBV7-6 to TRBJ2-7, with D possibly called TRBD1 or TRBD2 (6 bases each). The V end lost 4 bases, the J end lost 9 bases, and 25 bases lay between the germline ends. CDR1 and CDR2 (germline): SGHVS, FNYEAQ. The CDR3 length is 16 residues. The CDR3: CASSYRPGQLMRGQYF. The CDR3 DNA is TGTGCCAGCAGCTACCGACCGGGACAACTAATGCGGGGGCAGTACTTC.

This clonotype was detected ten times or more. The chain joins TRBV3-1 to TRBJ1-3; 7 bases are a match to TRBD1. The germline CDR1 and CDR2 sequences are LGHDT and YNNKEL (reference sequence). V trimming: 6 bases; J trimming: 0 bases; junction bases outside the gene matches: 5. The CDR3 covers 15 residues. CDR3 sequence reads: CASSLQGSSGNTIYF. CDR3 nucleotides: TGTGCCAGCAGTCTACAGGGGAGCTCTGGAAACACCATATATTTT.

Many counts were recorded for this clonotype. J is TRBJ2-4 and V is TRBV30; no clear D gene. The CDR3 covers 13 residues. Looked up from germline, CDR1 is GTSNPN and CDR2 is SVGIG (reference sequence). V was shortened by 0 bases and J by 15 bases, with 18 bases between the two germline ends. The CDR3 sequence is CAWSVLGSPILYF. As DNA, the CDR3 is TGTGCCTGGAGTGTACTTGGTAGTCCGATCCTGTACTTC.

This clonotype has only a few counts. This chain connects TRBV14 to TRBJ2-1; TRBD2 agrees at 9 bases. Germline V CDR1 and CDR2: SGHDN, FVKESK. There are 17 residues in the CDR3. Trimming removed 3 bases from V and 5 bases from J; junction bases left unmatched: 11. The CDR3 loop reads CASSQRIGTSPNNEQFF. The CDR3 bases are TGTGCCAGCAGCCAGCGGATCGGGACTAGCCCGAACAATGAGCAGTTCTTC.

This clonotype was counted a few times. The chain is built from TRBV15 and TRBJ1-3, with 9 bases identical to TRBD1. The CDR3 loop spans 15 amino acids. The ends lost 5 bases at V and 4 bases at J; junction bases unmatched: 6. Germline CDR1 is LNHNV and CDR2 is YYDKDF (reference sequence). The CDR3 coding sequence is TGTGCCACCAGCCGCCGACAGGGGGTAGGAAACACCATATATTTT. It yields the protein CATSRRQGVGNTIYF.

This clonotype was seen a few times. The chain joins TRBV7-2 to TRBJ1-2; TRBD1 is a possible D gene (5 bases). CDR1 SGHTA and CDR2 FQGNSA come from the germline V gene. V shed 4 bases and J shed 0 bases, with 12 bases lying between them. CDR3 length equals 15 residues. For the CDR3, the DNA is TGTGCCAGCAGCTCACGGGACCCCCCTAACTATGGCTACACCTTC. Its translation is CASSSRDPPNYGYTF.

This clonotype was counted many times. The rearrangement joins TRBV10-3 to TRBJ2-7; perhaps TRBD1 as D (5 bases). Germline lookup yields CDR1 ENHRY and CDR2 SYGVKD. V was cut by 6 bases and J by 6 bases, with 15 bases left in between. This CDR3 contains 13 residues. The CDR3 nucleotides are TGTGCCATCAGCCCCCCCACAGGATCCGAGCAGTACTTC. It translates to CAISPPTGSEQYF.

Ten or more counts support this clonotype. CDR3 sequence (DNA): TGTGCCAGCAGAGGGGGGGAACAGGGTTCGAGCACTGAAGCTTTCTTT. It is translated as CASRGGEQGSSTEAFF. The chain is built from TRBV2 and TRBJ1-1, with D perhaps TRBD1 (6 bases). In germline, CDR1 is SNHLY, CDR2 FYNNEI. The V gene lost 6 bases and the J gene lost 4 bases, with 21 bases spanning the gap. There are 16 residues in the CDR3.

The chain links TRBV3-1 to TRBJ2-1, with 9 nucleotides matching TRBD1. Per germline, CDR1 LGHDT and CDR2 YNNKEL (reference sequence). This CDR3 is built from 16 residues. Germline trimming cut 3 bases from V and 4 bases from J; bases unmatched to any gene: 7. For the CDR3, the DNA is TGTGCCAGCAGCCAGACTCCGGGACAGGGATACAATGAGCAGTTCTTC. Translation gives CASSQTPGQGYNEQFF.

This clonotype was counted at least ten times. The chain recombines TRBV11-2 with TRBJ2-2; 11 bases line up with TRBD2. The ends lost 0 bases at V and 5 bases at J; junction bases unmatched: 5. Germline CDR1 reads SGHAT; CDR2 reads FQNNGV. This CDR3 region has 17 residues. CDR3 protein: CASSLEKLAGVTGELFF. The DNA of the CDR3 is TGTGCCAGCAGCTTAGAAAAACTAGCGGGAGTTACCGGGGAGCTGTTTTTT.

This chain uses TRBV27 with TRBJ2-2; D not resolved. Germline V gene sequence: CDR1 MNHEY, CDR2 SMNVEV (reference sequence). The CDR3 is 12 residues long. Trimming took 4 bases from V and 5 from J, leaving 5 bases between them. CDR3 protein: CASSSQTGELFF. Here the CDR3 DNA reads TGTGCCAGCAGTTCCCAGACCGGGGAGCTGTTTTTT.

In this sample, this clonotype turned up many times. This CDR3 reads CARSGQPAYYGYTF. The DNA for the CDR3 is TGTGCCAGGTCAGGCCAACCCGCTTACTATGGCTACACCTTC. The chain employs TRBV30 and TRBJ1-2, with D unresolved. Between the trimmed V and J ends, which lost 8 bases and 3 bases, there was a span of 19 bases. Germline loops: CDR1 GTSNPN, CDR2 SVGIG (reference sequence). This CDR3 is 14 amino acids long.

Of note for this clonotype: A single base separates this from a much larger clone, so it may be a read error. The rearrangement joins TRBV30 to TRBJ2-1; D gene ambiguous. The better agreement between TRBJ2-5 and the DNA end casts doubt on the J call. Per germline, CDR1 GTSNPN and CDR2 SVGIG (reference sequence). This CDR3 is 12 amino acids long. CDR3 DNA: TGTGCCTGGAATGTCAGTCCAGAGACCCAGTACTTC. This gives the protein CAWNVSPETQYF.

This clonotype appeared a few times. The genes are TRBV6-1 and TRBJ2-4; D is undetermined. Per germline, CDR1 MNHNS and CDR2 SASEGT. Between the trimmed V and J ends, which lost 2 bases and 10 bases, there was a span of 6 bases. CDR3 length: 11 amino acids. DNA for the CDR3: TGTGCCAGCAGTGAAAACCCTATTCAGTACTTC. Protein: CASSENPIQYF.